This T cell receptor (beta chain) was retrieved from a study of early T cells in non-severe SARS-CoV-2 infection. This clonotype occurred many times. Individual cDNA molecules carried attached unique molecular identifiers. From the 5' RACE reads, TCRdb called clonotypes with MiXCR, one entry per CDR3 protein. The sample includes 35,000 to 40,000 distinct CDR3 sequences, approximately 6% of them seen just once. The material sequenced was whole blood. This clonotype was sampled from an adult who was a healthcare worker with PCR-confirmed SARS-CoV-2 infection or an uninfected control (not recorded which).

This CDR3 reads CASSFGQGYEQYF. CDR3 DNA: TGTGCCAGCAGTTTTGGACAGGGTTACGAGCAGTACTTC. The chain has TRBV12-3 or TRBV12-4 and TRBJ2-7; 8 bases agree with TRBD1. With 3 bases clipped from V and 4 bases from J, the junction kept 2 bases outside the gene matches. This CDR3 has 13 residues.